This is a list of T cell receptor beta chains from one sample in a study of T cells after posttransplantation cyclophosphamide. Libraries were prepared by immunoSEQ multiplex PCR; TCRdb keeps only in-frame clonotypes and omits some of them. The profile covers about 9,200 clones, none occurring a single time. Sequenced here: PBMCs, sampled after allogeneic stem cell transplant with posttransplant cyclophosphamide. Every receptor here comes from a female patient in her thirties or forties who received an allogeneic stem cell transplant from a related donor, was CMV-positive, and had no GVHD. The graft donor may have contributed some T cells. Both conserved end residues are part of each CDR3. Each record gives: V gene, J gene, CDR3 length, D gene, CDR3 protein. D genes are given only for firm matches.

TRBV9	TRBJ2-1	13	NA	CASSVTSAAEQFF
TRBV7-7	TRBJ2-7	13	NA	CASSLQEGYEQYF
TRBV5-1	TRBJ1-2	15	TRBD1	CASSSTGGTDYGYTF
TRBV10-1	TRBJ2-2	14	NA	CASSALEGPGELFF
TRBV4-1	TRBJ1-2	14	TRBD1	CASSQDRGNYGYTF
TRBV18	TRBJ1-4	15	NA	CASSPGGTTNEKLFF
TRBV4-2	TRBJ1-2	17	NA	CASSQDQISRGNYGYTF
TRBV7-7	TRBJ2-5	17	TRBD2	CASSLNQGLAGEETQYF
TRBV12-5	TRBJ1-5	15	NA	CASATGTPRGQPQHF
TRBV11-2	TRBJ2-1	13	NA	CASRPGTRTEQFF
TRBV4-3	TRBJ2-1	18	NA	CASSQEPTTGTFYNEQFF
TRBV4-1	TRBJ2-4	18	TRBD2	CASRPGLAGNLAKNIQYF
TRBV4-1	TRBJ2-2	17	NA	CASSQERPAVNTGELFF
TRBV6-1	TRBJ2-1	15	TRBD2	CASSEPGLANNEQFF
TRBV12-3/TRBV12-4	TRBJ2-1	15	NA	CASSLRAGPYNEQFF
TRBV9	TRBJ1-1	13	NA	CASSEHSNTEAFF
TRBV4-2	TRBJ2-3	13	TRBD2	CASSQDPGLVQYF
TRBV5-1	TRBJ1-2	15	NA	CASSKSQGRVNGYTF
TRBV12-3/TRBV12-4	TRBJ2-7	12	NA	CASSKGLYEQYF
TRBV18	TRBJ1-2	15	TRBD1	CASSPRGQGHYGYTF
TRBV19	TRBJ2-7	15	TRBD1	CASSITGTGSYEQYF
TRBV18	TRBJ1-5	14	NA	CASSPFAGDQPQHF
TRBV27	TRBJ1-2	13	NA	CASSFVQGGGYTF
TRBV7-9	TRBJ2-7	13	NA	CASSPKGPYEQYF
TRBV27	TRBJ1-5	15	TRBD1	CASSFGTGVDQPQHF
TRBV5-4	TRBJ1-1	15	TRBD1	CASSWTGGLSTEAFF
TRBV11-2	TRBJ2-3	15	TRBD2	CASSLGGGAADTQYF
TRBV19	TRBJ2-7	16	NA	CASSTTGGRSSYEQYF
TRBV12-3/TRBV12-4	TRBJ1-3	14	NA	CASSFDTYGNTIYF
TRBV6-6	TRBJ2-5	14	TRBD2	CASSSSGNRETQYF
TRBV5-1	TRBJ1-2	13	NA	CASSLPTAYGYTF
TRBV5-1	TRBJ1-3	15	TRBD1	CASSLGDRGRDTIYF
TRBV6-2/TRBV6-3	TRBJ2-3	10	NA	CATNRDTQYF
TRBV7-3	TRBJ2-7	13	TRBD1	CASSRDRADEQYF